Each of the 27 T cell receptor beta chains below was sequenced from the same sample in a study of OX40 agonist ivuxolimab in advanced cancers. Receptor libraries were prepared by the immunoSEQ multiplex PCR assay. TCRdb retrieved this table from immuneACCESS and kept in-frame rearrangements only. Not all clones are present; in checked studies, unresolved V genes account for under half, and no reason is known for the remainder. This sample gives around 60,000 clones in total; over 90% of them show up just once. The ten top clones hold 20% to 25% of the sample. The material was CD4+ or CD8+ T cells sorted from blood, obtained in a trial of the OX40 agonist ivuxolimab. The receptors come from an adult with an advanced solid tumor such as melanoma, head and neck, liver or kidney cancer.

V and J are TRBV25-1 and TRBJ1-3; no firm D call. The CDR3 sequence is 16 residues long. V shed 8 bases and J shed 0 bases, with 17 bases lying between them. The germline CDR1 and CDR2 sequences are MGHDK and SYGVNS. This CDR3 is CASEGKGSSSGNTIYF. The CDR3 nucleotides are TGTGCCAGCGAGGGAAAGGGCTCAAGCTCTGGAAACACCATATATTTT.

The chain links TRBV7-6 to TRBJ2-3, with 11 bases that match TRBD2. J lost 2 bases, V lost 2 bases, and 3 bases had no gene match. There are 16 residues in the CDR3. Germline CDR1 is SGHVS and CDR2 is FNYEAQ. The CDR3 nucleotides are TGTGCCAGCAGCTTATTACTAGCGGGGGCCACAGATACGCAGTATTTT. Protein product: CASSLLLAGATDTQYF.

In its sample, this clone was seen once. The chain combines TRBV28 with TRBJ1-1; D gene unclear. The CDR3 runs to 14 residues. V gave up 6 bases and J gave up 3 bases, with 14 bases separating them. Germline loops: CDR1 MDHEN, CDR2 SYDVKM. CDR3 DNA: TGTGCCAGCAGACCACTGGGAGGTGACACTGAAGCTTTCTTT. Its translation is CASRPLGGDTEAFF.

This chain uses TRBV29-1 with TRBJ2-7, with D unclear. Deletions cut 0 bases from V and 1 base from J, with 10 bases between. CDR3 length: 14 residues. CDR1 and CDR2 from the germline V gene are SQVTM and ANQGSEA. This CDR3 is CSVEDRLGSYEQYF. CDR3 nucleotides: TGCAGCGTTGAAGATCGTCTCGGATCCTACGAGCAGTACTTC.

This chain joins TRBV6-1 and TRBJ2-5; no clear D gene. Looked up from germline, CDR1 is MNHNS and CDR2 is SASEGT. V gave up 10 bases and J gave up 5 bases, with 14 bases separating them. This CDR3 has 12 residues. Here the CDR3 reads CATTLWAETQYF. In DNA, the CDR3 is TGTGCCACCACCTTATGGGCTGAGACCCAGTACTTC.

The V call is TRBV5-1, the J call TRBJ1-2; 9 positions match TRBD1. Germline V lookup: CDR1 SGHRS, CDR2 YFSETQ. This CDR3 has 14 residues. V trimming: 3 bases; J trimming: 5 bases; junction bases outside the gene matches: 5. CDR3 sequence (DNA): TGCGCCAGCAGCTCCCTAGGGACAGGGTATGGCTACACCTTC. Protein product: CASSSLGTGYGYTF.

CDR3 DNA: TGTGCCAGCAGCCCCGGGGGGGGTCCAGAGACCCAGTACTTC. Protein product: CASSPGGGPETQYF. The rearrangement links TRBV6-5 to TRBJ2-5; 8 bases align to TRBD2. CDR1 and CDR2 from the germline V gene are MNHEY and SVGAGI. V lost 6 bases and J lost 4; bases outside the gene matches: 7. The CDR3 is 14 residues long.

This chain's CDR3 is CASSPSANTGELFF. In DNA form, the CDR3 reads TGCGCCAGCAGCCCCTCAGCTAACACCGGGGAGCTGTTTTTT. The chain joins TRBV4-1 to TRBJ2-2; D remains ambiguous. CDR1 and CDR2 (germline): MGHRA, YSYEKL. The CDR3 runs 14 residues. Trimming stripped 4 bases from V and 2 bases from J, with 8 bases between.

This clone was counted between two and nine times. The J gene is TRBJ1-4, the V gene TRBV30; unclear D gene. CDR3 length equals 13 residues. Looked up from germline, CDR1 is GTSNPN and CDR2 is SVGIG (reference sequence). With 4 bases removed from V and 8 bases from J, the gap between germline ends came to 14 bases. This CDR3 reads CAWTPIGQEKLFF. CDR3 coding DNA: TGTGCCTGGACCCCGATCGGGCAGGAAAAACTGTTTTTT.

CDR3 protein: CASSLTGNNHGELFF. CDR3 DNA: TGTGCCAGCAGTTTAACGGGAAACAACCACGGGGAGCTGTTTTTT. The chain combines TRBV28 with TRBJ2-2; a possible D gene is TRBD2 (5 bases). Trimming cost V 2 bases and J 7 bases, with 14 bases left between them. The V gene's germline CDR1 is MDHEN and CDR2 SYDVKM. The CDR3 length is 15 residues.

DNA for the CDR3: TGTGCCAGCAGCATTAGGGACAGTCCCTCCTACGAGCAGTACTTC. Translating it yields CASSIRDSPSYEQYF. V usage is TRBV9 and J usage is TRBJ2-7; TRBD1 aligns across 7 bases. The V segment lost 4 bases and the J segment 0 bases; nucleotides outside the gene matches: 7. Germline V gene sequence: CDR1 SGDLS, CDR2 YYNGEE. This CDR3 has 15 residues.

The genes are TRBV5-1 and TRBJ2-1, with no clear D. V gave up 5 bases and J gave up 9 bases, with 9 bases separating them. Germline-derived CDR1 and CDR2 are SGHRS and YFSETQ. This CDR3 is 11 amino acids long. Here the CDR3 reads CASRENAEQFF. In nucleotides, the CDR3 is TGCGCCAGCAGGGAAAATGCTGAGCAGTTCTTC.

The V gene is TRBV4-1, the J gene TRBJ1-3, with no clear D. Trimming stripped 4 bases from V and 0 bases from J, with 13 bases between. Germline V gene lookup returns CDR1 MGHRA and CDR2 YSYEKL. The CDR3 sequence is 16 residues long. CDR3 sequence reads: CASSPTGSDSGNTIYF. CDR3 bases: TGCGCCAGCAGCCCGACCGGCAGTGACTCTGGAAACACCATATATTTT.

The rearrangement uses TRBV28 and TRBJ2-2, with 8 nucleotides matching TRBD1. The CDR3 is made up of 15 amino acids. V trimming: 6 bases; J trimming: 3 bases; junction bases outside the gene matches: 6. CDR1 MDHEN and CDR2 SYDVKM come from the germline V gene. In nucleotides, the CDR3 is TGTGCCAGCAGAGCCCGACAGGGGCACACCGGGGAGCTGTTTTTT. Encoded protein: CASRARQGHTGELFF.

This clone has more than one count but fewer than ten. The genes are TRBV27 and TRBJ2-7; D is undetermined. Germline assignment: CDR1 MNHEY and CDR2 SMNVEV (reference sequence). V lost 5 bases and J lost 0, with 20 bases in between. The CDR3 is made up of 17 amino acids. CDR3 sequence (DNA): TGTGCCAGCAGTCAAGCAGGCGGTTGGTCCAGCTCCTACGAGCAGTACTTC. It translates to CASSQAGGWSSSYEQYF.

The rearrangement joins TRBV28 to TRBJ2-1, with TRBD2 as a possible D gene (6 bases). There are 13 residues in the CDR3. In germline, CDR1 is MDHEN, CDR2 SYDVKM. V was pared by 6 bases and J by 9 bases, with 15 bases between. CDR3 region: CASSSGTPLEQFF. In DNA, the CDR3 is TGTGCCAGCAGCTCAGGGACTCCCCTTGAGCAGTTCTTC.

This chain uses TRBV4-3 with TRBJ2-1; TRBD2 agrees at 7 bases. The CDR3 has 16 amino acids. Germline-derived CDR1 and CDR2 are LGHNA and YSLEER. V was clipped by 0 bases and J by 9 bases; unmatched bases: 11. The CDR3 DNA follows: TGCGCCAGCAGCCAAGACGCGGCGGGAGCATTTGGTGAGCAGTTCTTC. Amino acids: CASSQDAAGAFGEQFF.

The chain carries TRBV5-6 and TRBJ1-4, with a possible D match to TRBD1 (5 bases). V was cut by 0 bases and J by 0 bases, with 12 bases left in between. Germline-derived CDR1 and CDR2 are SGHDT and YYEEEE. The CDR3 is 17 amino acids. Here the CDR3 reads CASSLGGQVTTNEKLFF. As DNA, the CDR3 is TGTGCCAGCAGCTTGGGGGGCCAAGTGACAACTAATGAAAAACTGTTTTTT.

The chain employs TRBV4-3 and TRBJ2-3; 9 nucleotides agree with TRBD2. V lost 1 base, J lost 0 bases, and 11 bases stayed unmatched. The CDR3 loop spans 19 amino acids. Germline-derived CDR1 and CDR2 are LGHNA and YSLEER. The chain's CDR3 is CASSQAVPLAGYSTDTQYF. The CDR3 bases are TGCGCCAGCAGCCAAGCTGTCCCGCTAGCGGGATATAGCACAGATACGCAGTATTTT.

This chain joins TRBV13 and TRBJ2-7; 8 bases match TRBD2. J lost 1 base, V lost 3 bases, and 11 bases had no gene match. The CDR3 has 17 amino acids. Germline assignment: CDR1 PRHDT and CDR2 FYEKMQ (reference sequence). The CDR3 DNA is TGTGCCAGCAGCTTCCGGACGGGAGGGCCCTCATCCTACGAGCAGTACTTC. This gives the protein CASSFRTGGPSSYEQYF.

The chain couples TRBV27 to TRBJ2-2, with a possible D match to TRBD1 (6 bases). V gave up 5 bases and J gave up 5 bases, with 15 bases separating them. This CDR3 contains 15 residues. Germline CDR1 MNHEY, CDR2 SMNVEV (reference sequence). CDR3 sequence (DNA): TGTGCCAGCAGTCTCATGACAGGACAGACCGGGGAGCTGTTTTTT. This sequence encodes CASSLMTGQTGELFF.

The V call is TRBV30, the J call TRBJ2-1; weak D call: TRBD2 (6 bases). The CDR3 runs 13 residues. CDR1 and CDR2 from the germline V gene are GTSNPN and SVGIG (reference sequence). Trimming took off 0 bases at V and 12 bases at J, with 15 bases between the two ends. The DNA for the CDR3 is TGTGCCTGGAGTGTACCCGGGCCCGGGAGGCAGTTCTTC. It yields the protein CAWSVPGPGRQFF.

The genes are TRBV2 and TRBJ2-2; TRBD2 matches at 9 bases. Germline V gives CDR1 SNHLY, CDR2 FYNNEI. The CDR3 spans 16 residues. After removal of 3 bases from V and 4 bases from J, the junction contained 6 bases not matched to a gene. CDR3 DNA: TGTGCCAGCAGTGAGGGGCGGGAGGGCCTCACCGGGGAGCTGTTTTTT. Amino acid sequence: CASSEGREGLTGELFF.

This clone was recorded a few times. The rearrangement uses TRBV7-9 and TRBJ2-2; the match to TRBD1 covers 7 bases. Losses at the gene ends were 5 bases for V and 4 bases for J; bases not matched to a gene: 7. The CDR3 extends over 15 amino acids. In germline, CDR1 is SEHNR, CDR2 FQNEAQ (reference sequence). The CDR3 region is CASSHRDSSTGELFF. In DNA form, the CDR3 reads TGTGCCAGCAGCCATCGGGACAGTAGCACCGGGGAGCTGTTTTTT.

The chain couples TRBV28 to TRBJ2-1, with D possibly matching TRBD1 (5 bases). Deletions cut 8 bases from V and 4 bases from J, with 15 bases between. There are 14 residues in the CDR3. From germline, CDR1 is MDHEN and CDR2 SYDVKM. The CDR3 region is CASYAPDTYNEQFF. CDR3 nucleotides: TGTGCCAGCTACGCCCCGGACACTTACAATGAGCAGTTCTTC.

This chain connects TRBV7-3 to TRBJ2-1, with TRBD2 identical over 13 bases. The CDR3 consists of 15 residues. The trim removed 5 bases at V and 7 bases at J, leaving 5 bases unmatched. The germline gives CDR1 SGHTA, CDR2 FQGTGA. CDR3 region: CASSRTSGSSNEQFF. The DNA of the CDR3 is TGTGCCAGCAGCCGGACTAGCGGGAGTAGTAATGAGCAGTTCTTC.

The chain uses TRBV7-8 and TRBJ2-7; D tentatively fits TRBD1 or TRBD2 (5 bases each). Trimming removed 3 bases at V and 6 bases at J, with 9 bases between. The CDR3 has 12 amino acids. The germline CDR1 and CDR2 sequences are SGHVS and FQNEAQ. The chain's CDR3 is CASSFGAGEQYF. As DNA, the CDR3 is TGTGCCAGCAGCTTCGGGGCGGGCGAGCAGTACTTC. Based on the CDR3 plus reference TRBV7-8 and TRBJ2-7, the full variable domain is GAGVSQSPRYKVAKRGQDVALRCDPISGHVSLFWYQQALGQGPEFLTYFQNEAQLDKSGLPSDRFFAERPEGSVSTLKIQRTQQEDSAVYLCASSFGAGEQYFGPGTRLTVT.